This passage covers 13 T cell receptor beta chains from one sample sequenced in a study of blood T cell repertoires in COVID-19. Sequencing used immunoSEQ multiplex PCR; TCRdb keeps in-frame clones, though not all of them. The sample yields about 150,000 clones, about 80% seen once. Material: PBMCs or T cells enriched from blood (not recorded which). The source of these receptors is a woman aged 45-65 years who had recovered from COVID-19.

This chain uses TRBV27 with TRBJ1-3; D is ambiguous. The V and J ends lost 5 bases and 0 bases respectively, with 11 bases between them. Germline loops: CDR1 MNHEY, CDR2 SMNVEV (reference sequence). This CDR3 is 15 amino acids long. The CDR3 here is CASSITAGSGNTIYF. Here the CDR3 DNA reads TGTGCCAGCAGTATAACAGCAGGCTCTGGAAACACCATATATTTT.

The chain joins TRBV4-1 to TRBJ1-5; D is uncertain. CDR1 and CDR2 from the germline V gene are MGHRA and YSYEKL. Trimming took off 4 bases at V and 9 bases at J, with 16 bases between the two ends. This CDR3 spans 14 amino acids. CDR3 amino acids: CASSPLDSKGPQHF. In nucleotides, the CDR3 is TGCGCCAGCAGCCCCCTGGACTCCAAAGGGCCCCAGCATTTT.

The chain uses TRBV11-3 and TRBJ2-2; weak D call: TRBD1 (5 bases). The CDR3 runs to 13 residues. The germline V gene has CDR1 SGHNT and CDR2 YENEEA. Trimming took off 3 bases at V and 4 bases at J, with 6 bases between the two ends. The CDR3 loop reads CASSLTATGELFF. CDR3 DNA sequence: TGTGCCAGCAGCTTGACAGCCACCGGGGAGCTGTTTTTT.

The genes are TRBV28 and TRBJ1-4; maybe TRBD1 (5 bases). The CDR3 loop spans 14 amino acids. Germline V gene lookup returns CDR1 MDHEN and CDR2 SYDVKM. The V end lost 5 bases, the J end lost 4 bases, and 11 bases lay between the germline ends. CDR3 residues: CASSAGQDNEKLFF. The DNA for the CDR3 is TGTGCCAGCAGTGCCGGACAAGATAATGAAAAACTGTTTTTT.

J is TRBJ1-1 and V is TRBV5-1; D is perhaps TRBD1 (5 bases). This CDR3 region has 15 residues. V lost 0 bases to trimming and J lost 10 bases, with 19 bases between them. Germline assignment: CDR1 SGHRS and CDR2 YFSETQ. The chain's CDR3 is CASSLEGGRVKGAFF. The CDR3 nucleotides read TGCGCCAGCAGCTTGGAGGGCGGCAGGGTGAAAGGAGCTTTCTTT. The variable domain in full, completed from reference TRBV5-1 and TRBJ1-1, reads KAGVTQTPRYLIKTRGQQVTLSCSPISGHRSVSWYQQTPGQGLQFLFEYFSETQRNKGNFPGRFSGRQFSNSRSEMNVSTLELGDSALYLCASSLEGGRVKGAFFGQGTRLTVV.

V is TRBV10-2 and J is TRBJ1-2; no clear D. The germline gives CDR1 WSHSY, CDR2 SAAADI. The CDR3 contains 15 residues. V was trimmed by 3 bases and J by 8 bases, leaving 19 bases between them. The CDR3 sequence is CASSDRRRATGGYTF. The CDR3 bases are TGCGCCAGCAGTGATCGGCGGAGGGCCACGGGGGGCTACACCTTC.

The chain employs TRBV29-1 and TRBJ1-1; maybe TRBD1 (6 bases). The V gene lost 3 bases and the J gene lost 2 bases, with 7 bases spanning the gap. From germline, CDR1 is SQVTM and CDR2 ANQGSEA. The CDR3 is made up of 12 amino acids. The CDR3 reads CSVDRGNTEAFF. The DNA for the CDR3 is TGCAGCGTTGACAGGGGAAACACTGAAGCTTTCTTT.

CDR3 protein: CASSSGQGTDTQYF. CDR3 DNA sequence: TGCGCCAGCAGCTCAGGACAGGGAACAGATACGCAGTATTTT. This sequence joins TRBV5-1 and TRBJ2-3; TRBD1 agrees at 8 bases. In germline, CDR1 is SGHRS, CDR2 YFSETQ. J gave up 3 bases and V 3 bases, and 3 bases lay outside the gene matches. CDR3 size: 14 residues.

The V call is TRBV4-1, the J call TRBJ1-2; 9 bases line up with TRBD1. Germline-derived CDR1 and CDR2 are MGHRA and YSYEKL. This CDR3 is 16 amino acids long. With V trimmed by 6 bases and J by 2 bases, 10 bases remained unmatched. CDR3 in amino acids: CASRPTGQGRNYGYTF. CDR3 nucleotide sequence: TGCGCCAGCAGACCTACGGGACAGGGTAGGAACTATGGCTACACCTTC.

The chain recombines TRBV7-2 with TRBJ2-7, with TRBD2 matching 8 bases. CDR3 length: 15 residues. In germline, CDR1 is SGHTA, CDR2 FQGNSA. V lost 5 bases and J lost 1; bases outside the gene matches: 7. The CDR3, as DNA: TGTGCCAGCAGCGCCCGGGGGGGGAGATCCTACGAGCAGTACTTC. Residues: CASSARGGRSYEQYF.

The chain links TRBV5-1 to TRBJ2-7, with D possibly being TRBD1 (5 bases). Germline V gene sequence: CDR1 SGHRS, CDR2 YFSETQ. The V end was cut by 7 bases, the J end by 2 bases, with 19 bases between. This CDR3 spans 15 amino acids. The CDR3 spells CASGILRTDTYEQYF. For the CDR3, the DNA is TGCGCCAGCGGGATACTGAGGACGGACACCTACGAGCAGTACTTC.

This clone has only a few counts. J is TRBJ1-2 and V is TRBV11-1, with D tentatively TRBD1 (5 bases). Between the trimmed V and J ends, which lost 5 bases and 2 bases, there was a span of 18 bases. CDR1 is SGHAT and CDR2 is FQDESV in the germline V gene (reference sequence). The CDR3 spans 16 residues. The CDR3 nucleotides read TGTGCCAGCAGCCCCGCGGCAGGGTGGAGAAACTATGGCTACACCTTC. This encodes CASSPAAGWRNYGYTF.

This sequence joins TRBV6-6 and TRBJ1-5; 7 bases agree with TRBD1. CDR1 is MNHNY, CDR2 SVGAGI, per germline (reference sequence). V gave up 8 bases and J gave up 1 base; unmatched junction bases: 2. The CDR3 is 13 amino acids. The CDR3 DNA reads as TGTGCCAGCCAGGACAGGAGCAATCAGCCCCAGCATTTT. As protein: CASQDRSNQPQHF.